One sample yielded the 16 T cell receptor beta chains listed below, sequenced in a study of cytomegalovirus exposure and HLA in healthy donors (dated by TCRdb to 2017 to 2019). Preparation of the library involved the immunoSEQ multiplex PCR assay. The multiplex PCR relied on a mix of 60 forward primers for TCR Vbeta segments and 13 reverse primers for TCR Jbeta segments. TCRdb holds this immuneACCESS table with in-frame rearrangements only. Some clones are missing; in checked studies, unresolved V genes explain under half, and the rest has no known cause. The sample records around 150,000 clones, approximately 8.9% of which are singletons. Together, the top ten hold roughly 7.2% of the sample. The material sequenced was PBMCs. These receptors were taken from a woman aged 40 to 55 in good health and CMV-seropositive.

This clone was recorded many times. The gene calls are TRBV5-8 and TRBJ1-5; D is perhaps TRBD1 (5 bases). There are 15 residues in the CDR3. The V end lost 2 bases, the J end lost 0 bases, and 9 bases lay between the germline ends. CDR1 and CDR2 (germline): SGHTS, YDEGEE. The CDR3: CASSFQGYSNQPQHF. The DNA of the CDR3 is TGTGCCAGCAGCTTCCAGGGCTATAGCAATCAGCCCCAGCATTTT.

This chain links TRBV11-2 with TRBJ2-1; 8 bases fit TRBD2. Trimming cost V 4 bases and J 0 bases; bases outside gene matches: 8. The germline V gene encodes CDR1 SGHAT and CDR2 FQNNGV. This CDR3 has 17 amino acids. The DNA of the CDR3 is TGTGCCAGCAGCTCCGGCGGGGGGACCAGCTCCTACAATGAGCAGTTCTTC. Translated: CASSSGGGTSSYNEQFF. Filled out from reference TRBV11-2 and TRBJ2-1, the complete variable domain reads EAGVAQSPRYKIIEKRQSVAFWCNPISGHATLYWYQQILGQGPKLLIQFQNNGVVDDSQLPKDRFSAERLKGVDSTLKIQPAKLEDSAVYLCASSSGGGTSSYNEQFFGPGTRLTVL.

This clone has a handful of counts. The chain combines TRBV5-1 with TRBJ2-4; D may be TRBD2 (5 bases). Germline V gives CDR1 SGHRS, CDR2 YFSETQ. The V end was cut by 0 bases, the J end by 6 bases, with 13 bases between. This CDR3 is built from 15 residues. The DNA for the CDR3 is TGCGCCAGCAGCTTGGACACACAAGGAGGAAACATTCAGTACTTC. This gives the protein CASSLDTQGGNIQYF.

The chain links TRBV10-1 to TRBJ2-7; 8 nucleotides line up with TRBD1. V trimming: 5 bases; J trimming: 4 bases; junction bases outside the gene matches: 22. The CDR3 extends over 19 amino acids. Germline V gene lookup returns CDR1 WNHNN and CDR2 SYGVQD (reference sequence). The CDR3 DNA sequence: TGCGCCAGCAGTCCATCCCCGGGACAGGACCTCTTGTCATCTTACGAGCAGTACTTC. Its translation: CASSPSPGQDLLSSYEQYF.

CDR3 in amino acids: CASSLGGQGGWTGELFF. The CDR3 DNA sequence: TGTGCCAGCAGCTTGGGGGGACAGGGTGGATGGACCGGGGAGCTGTTTTTT. V usage is TRBV5-4 and J usage is TRBJ2-2; TRBD1 aligns across 9 bases. The V segment lost 0 bases and the J segment 5 bases; nucleotides outside the gene matches: 8. This CDR3 is 17 amino acids long. Per germline, CDR1 SGHNT and CDR2 YYREEE (reference sequence).

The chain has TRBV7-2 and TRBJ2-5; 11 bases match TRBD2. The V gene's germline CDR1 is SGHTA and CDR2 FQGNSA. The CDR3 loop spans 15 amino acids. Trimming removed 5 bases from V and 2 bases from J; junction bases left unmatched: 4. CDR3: CASSLLAGAQETQYF. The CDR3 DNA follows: TGTGCCAGCAGCCTACTAGCGGGGGCTCAAGAGACCCAGTACTTC.

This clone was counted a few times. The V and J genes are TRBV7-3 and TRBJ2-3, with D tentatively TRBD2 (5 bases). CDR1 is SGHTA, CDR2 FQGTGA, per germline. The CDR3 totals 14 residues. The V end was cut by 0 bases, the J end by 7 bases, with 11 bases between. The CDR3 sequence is CASSLTWRQNTQYF. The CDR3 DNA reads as TGTGCCAGCAGCTTAACGTGGAGGCAAAATACGCAGTATTTT.

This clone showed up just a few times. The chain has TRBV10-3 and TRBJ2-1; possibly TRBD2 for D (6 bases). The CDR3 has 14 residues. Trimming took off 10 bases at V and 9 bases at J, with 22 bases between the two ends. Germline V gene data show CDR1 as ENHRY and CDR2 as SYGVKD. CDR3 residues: CATQEGNRLSEQFF. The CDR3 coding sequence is TGTGCCACCCAGGAGGGGAACCGGCTTAGTGAGCAGTTCTTC.

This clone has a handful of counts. CDR3 protein: CASALPGTGAHEQYF. The CDR3, as DNA: TGTGCCAGCGCACTCCCCGGGACAGGGGCCCACGAGCAGTACTTC. The rearrangement links TRBV27 to TRBJ2-7, with 10 bases aligning to TRBD1. This CDR3 is 15 amino acids long. Germline-derived CDR1 and CDR2 are MNHEY and SMNVEV (reference sequence). Germline trimming cut 8 bases from V and 5 bases from J; bases unmatched to any gene: 12.

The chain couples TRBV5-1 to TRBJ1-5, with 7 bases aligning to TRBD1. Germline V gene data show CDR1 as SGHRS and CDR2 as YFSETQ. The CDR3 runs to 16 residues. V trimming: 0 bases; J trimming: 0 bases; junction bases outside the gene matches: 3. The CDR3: CASSLGTGHSNQPQHF. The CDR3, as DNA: TGCGCCAGCAGCTTGGGGACAGGCCATAGCAATCAGCCCCAGCATTTT.

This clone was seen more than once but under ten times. The chain's CDR3 is CASSLPGQGTHDEKLFF. CDR3 bases: TGTGCCAGCAGCCTGCCGGGACAGGGGACCCATGATGAAAAACTGTTTTTT. This chain links TRBV7-2 with TRBJ1-4; TRBD1 matches at 10 bases. With 5 bases clipped from V and 6 bases from J, the junction kept 12 bases outside the gene matches. CDR1 and CDR2 (germline): SGHTA, FQGNSA. The CDR3 has 17 amino acids.

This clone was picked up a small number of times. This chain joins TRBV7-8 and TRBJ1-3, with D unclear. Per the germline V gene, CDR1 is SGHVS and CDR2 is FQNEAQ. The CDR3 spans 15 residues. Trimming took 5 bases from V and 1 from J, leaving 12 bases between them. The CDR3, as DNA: TGTGCCAGCAGCACTAGGTGGGATTCTGGAAACACCATATATTTT. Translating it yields CASSTRWDSGNTIYF.

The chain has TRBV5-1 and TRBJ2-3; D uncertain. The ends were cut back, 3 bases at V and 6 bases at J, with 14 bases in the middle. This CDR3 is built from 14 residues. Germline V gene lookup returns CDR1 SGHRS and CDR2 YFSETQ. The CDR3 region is CASSYQALPDTQYF. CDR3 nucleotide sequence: TGCGCCAGCAGCTACCAGGCCCTTCCCGATACGCAGTATTTT.

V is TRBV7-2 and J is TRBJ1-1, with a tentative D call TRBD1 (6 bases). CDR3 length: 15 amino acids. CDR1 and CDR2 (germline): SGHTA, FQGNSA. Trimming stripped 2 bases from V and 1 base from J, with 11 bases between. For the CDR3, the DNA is TGTGCCAGCAGCTTATGGGGCAGGGGGAACACTGAAGCTTTCTTT. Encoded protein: CASSLWGRGNTEAFF. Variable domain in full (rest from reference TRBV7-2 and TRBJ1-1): GAGVSQSPSNKVTEKGKDVELRCDPISGHTALYWYRQSLGQGLEFLIYFQGNSAPDKSGLPSDRFSAERTGGSVSTLTIQRTQQEDSAVYLCASSLWGRGNTEAFFGQGTRLTVV.

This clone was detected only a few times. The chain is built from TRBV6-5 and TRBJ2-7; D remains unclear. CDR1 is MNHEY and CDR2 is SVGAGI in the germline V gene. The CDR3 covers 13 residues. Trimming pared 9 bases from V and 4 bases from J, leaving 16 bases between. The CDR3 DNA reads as TGTGCCAGTGGTAGTTTTCCCTTATACGAGCAGTACTTC. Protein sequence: CASGSFPLYEQYF.

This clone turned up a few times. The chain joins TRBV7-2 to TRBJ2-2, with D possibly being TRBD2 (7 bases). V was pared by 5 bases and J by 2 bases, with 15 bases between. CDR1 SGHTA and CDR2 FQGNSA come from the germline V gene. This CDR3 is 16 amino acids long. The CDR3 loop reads CASSTFGGANTGELFF. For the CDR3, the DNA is TGTGCCAGCAGCACTTTTGGGGGGGCTAACACCGGGGAGCTGTTTTTT.